This TCR beta chain appears in the sequencing data of a study of T cells after somatic rescue of genetic block. Between the trimmed V and J ends, which lost 10 bases and 0 bases, there was a span of 10 bases. Germline CDR1 is MNHEY and CDR2 is SVGAGI. The CDR3 runs 13 residues. TCRdb's table, derived via immunoSEQ multiplex PCR, lists solely in-frame clones and lacks some. Of roughly 120,000 clones detected, about 93% appear once; the ten largest clones hold more than 1.4%. Material for sequencing was peripheral blood mononuclear cells (PBMCs). This rearrangement joins TRBV6-5 to TRBJ1-3; D may be TRBD1 (6 bases). The receptor was isolated from a woman aged 18-29 years. The CDR3 loop is CATTDSSGNTIYF. CDR3 DNA: TGTGCCACTACGGACAGCTCTGGAAACACCATATATTTT.